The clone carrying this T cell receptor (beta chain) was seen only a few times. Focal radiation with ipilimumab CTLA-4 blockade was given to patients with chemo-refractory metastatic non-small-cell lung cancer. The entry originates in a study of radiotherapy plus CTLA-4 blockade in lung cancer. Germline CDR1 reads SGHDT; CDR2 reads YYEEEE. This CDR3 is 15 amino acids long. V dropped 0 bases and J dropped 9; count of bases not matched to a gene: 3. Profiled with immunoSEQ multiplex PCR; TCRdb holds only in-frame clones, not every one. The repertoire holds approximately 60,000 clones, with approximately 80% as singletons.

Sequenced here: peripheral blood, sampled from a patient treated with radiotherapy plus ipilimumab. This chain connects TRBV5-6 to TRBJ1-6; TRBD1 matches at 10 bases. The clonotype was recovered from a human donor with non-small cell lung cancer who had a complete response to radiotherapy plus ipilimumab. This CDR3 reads CASSLGQGASSPLHF. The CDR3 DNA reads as TGTGCCAGCAGCTTGGGACAGGGGGCGAGTTCACCCCTCCACTTT. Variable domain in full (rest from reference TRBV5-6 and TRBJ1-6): DAGVTQSPTHLIKTRGQQVTLRCSPKSGHDTVSWYQQALGQGPQFIFQYYEEEERQRGNFPDRFSGHQFPNYSSELNVNALLLGDSALYLCASSLGQGASSPLHFGNGTRLTVT.